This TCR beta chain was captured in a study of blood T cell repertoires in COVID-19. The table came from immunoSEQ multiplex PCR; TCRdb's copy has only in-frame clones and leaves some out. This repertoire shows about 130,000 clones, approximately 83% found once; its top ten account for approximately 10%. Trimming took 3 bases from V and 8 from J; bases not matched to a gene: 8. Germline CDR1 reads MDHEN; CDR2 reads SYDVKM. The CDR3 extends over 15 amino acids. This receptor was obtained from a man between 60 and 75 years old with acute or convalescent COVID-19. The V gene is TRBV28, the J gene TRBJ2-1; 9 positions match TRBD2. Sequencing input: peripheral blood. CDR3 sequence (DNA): TGTGCCAGCAGTTTGGGGGCACTAGCGGGCTATGAGCAGTTCTTC. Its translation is CASSLGALAGYEQFF. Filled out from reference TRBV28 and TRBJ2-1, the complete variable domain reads DVKVTQSSRYLVKRTGEKVFLECVQDMDHENMFWYRQDPGLGLRLIYFSYDVKMKEKGDIPEGYSVSREKKERFSLILESASTNQTSMYLCASSLGALAGYEQFFGPGTRLTVL.